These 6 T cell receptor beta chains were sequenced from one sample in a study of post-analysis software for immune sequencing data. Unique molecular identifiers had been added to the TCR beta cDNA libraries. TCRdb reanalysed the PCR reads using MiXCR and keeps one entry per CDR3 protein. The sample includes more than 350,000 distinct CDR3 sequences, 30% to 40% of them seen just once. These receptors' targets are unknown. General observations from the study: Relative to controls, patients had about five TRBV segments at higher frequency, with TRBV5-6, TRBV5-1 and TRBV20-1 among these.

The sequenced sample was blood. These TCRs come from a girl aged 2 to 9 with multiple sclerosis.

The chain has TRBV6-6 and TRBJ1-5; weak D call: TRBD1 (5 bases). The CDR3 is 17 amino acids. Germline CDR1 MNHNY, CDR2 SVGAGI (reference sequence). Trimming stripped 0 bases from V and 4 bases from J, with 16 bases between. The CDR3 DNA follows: TGTGCCAGCAGTTACTCGGACCGGTGGGGGTCGAATCAGCCCCAGCATTTT. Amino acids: CASSYSDRWGSNQPQHF.

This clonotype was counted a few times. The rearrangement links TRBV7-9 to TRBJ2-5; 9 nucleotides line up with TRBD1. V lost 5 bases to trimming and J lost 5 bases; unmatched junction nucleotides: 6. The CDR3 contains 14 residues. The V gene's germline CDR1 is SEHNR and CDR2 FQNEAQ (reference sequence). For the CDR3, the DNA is TGTGCCAGCAGCCCACCGGACAGGGGTGAGACCCAGTACTTC. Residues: CASSPPDRGETQYF.

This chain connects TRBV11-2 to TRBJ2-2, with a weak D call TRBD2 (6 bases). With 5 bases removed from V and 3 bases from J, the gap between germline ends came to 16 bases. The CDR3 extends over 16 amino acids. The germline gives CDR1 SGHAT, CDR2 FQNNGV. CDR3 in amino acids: CASSPRAGWYTGELFF. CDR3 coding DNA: TGTGCCAGCAGCCCCCGGGCGGGGTGGTACACCGGGGAGCTGTTTTTT.

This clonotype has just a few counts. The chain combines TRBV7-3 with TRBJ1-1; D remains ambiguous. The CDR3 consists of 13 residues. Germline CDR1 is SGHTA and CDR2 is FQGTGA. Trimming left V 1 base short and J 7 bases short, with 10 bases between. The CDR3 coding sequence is TGTGCCAGCAGCTTAATGATAGGCCTTGAAGCTTTCTTT. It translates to CASSLMIGLEAFF.

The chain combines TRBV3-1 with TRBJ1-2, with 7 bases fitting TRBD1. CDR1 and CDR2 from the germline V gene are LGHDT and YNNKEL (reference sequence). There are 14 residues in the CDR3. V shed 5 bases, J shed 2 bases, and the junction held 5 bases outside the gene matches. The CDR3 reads CASSEQGKNYGYTF. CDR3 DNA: TGTGCCAGCAGCGAACAGGGGAAGAACTATGGCTACACCTTC.

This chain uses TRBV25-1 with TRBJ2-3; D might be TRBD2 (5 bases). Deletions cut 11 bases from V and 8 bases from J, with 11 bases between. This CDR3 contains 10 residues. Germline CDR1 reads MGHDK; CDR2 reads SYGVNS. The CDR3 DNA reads TGTGCCGGACTCCGGGGTACGCAGTATTTT. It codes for CAGLRGTQYF.